This TCR beta chain is drawn from a study of shared clonotypes between healthy human individuals. Germline loops: CDR1 MNHNS, CDR2 SASEGT. The CDR3 extends over 15 amino acids. V shed 2 bases and J shed 5 bases, with 16 bases lying between them. Assay: immunoSEQ multiplex PCR; the TCRdb copy retains only in-frame clones and omits some. This sample has 550,000 to 750,000 clones; around 90% occur once, and the top ten carry roughly 24%. Terminally differentiated effector memory CD45RA+ cells were excluded from the naive CD8 cells, which were CD45RO-negative and positively selected for CCR7. This receptor was obtained from a man aged 30 to 39 in good health. Sequences were obtained from naive CD8+ T cells sorted from blood. The gene calls are TRBV6-1 and TRBJ2-7; D remains unclear. The CDR3 sequence: CASSELGWSNDEQYF. The CDR3 DNA reads as TGTGCCAGCAGTGAACTGGGCTGGTCTAATGACGAGCAGTACTTC.